There are a few counts of the clone carrying this T cell receptor beta chain. As yet, its antigen is unknown. V lost 10 bases to trimming and J lost 4 bases, with 22 bases between them. Looked up from germline, CDR1 is LNHDA and CDR2 is SQIVND (reference sequence). The CDR3 length is 15 residues. The entry originates in a study of T cell responses to AZD1222 COVID-19 vaccine. Study-wide points: Donors skewed white British and female; clonal diversity was possibly underestimated.

Sequencing was performed with immunoSEQ multiplex PCR; in TCRdb, only in-frame clones are kept and a portion is missing. The sample has roughly 120,000 clones, around nine tenths seen once. The sequenced sample was peripheral blood, obtained 28 days after the second AZD1222 dose. The source is an adult who received the AZD1222 COVID-19 vaccine. The chain uses TRBV19 and TRBJ1-1; D might be TRBD1 (5 bases). The CDR3 DNA follows: TGTGCCACCACCGGGTGGGGGGGGGAGGCCACTGAAGCTTTCTTT. This gives the protein CATTGWGGEATEAFF.